Below are 2 T cell receptor beta chains sequenced from a single sample in a study of shared clonotypes between healthy human individuals. Selected positively for CCR7 and CD45RO-negative, naive CD8 cells excluded terminally differentiated effector memory CD45RA+ cells. Sequencing was performed with immunoSEQ multiplex PCR; in TCRdb, only in-frame clones are kept and a portion is missing. Of around 600,000 clones in the sample, roughly 98% were seen once. The sample was naive CD8+ T cells sorted from blood. Receptors originate from a man aged 30 to 45 in good health.

This chain connects TRBV11-2 to TRBJ2-7; D might be TRBD2 (5 bases). Germline loops: CDR1 SGHAT, CDR2 FQNNGV. V shed 3 bases and J shed 3 bases, with 12 bases lying between them. The CDR3 length is 14 residues. CDR3 sequence (DNA): TGTGCCAGCAGCTTTGGGGATGCGGGCTACGAGCAGTACTTC. Amino acid sequence: CASSFGDAGYEQYF.

The chain recombines TRBV9 with TRBJ2-1; 9 bases align to TRBD2. This CDR3 contains 15 residues. The junction had 5 bases not matched to a gene; V was cut back by 2 bases and J by 5 bases. Germline-derived CDR1 and CDR2 are SGDLS and YYNGEE. CDR3 sequence (DNA): TGTGCCAGCAGCGTGTCCGGGACTAGCAACAATGAGCAGTTCTTC. Amino acid sequence: CASSVSGTSNNEQFF.